The following is a T cell receptor (beta chain) sequence with its context. The antigen remains unidentified. These data originate in a study of identical twins. General study findings and limits: Insertions were reduced in abundant cord blood beta clonotypes but not in memory repertoires.

The cDNA had a unique molecular identifier and a template-switch universal primer site. Each CDR3 protein is one row after TCRdb ran MiXCR on the 5' RACE reads. The sample consists of fewer than 250,000 distinct CDR3 sequences, over 8% of them appearing once. V lost 7 bases, J lost 5 bases, and 15 bases lay in between. CDR3 length: 14 amino acids. The germline V gene has CDR1 SNHLY and CDR2 FYNNEI. Sequencing input: memory (CD45RO+) T cells sorted from blood. The chain has TRBV2 and TRBJ2-4; D is undetermined. This TCR was recovered from a woman under 30 in good health. CDR3 coding DNA: TGTGCCAGCATGGTCCCAGAGTACGAAAACATTCAGTACTTC. Translated, it gives CASMVPEYENIQYF.